A selection of T cell receptor beta chains follows, all from one sample in a study of regulatory T cells in long-lasting Graves disease. Each CDR3 protein is one row after TCRdb ran MiXCR on the multiplex PCR reads. The table has roughly 350,000 distinct CDR3 sequences, 15% to 20% seen once; the top ten hold 20% to 25%. The same data also contributed to another study, on T cells in Graves' hyperthyroidism and ophthalmopathy.

Sequenced here: peripheral blood mononuclear cells (PBMCs), sampled at new diagnosis, from a patient treated with antithyroid drugs. The source of these receptors is a woman aged 18-29 years with Graves disease. The CDR3 runs from the conserved cysteine through the conserved F or W. A D gene is named only where the DNA matches it firmly. Not all rows give a size; the values are once, few, many and, for expanded clones, a class.

clone size: many
D gene: TRBD1
V gene: TRBV2
J gene: TRBJ1-2
CDR3 protein: CARGTGLRYGYTF
CDR3 DNA: TGTGCCAGAGGGACAGGGCTTAGGTATGGCTACACCTTC

clone size: once
D gene: TRBD2
V gene: TRBV20-1
J gene: TRBJ2-1
CDR3 protein: CSAGIAGASYNEQFF
CDR3 DNA: TGCAGTGCTGGAATAGCGGGGGCCTCATACAATGAGCAGTTCTTC

clone size: few
D gene: .
V gene: TRBV7-9
J gene: TRBJ2-3
CDR3 protein: CAIQGLGGDTQYF
CDR3 DNA: TGTGCCATTCAGGGCCTTGGGGGAGATACGCAGTATTTT

clone size: many
D gene: .
V gene: TRBV12-3/TRBV12-4
J gene: TRBJ2-7
CDR3 protein: CASSFSGQLPYEQYF
CDR3 DNA: TGTGCCAGCAGTTTTTCCGGACAGCTTCCCTACGAGCAGTACTTC

clone size: many
D gene: TRBD1
V gene: TRBV29-1
J gene: TRBJ2-3
CDR3 protein: CSVATGGRDTQYF
CDR3 DNA: TGCAGCGTTGCCACAGGGGGTAGAGATACGCAGTATTTT

clone size: .
D gene: TRBD2
V gene: TRBV5-1
J gene: TRBJ2-3
CDR3 protein: CASSPSTSGPTDTQYF
CDR3 DNA: TGCGCCAGCAGCCCCTCGACTAGCGGCCCCACAGATACGCAGTATTTT

clone size: many
D gene: TRBD2
V gene: TRBV20-1
J gene: TRBJ2-3
CDR3 protein: CSASRLAEPTDTQYF
CDR3 DNA: TGCAGTGCTAGCCGACTAGCGGAGCCCACAGATACGCAGTATTTT

clone size: .
D gene: .
V gene: TRBV10-2
J gene: TRBJ1-4
CDR3 protein: CASSAGAVATNEKLFF
CDR3 DNA: TGCGCCAGCAGTGCGGGGGCAGTTGCAACTAATGAAAAACTGTTTTTT

clone size: .
D gene: TRBD1
V gene: TRBV4-1
J gene: TRBJ2-5
CDR3 protein: CASSPDRGRVETQYF
CDR3 DNA: TGCGCCAGCAGCCCGGACAGGGGGCGAGTTGAGACCCAGTACTTC

clone size: many
D gene: TRBD1
V gene: TRBV28
J gene: TRBJ2-7
CDR3 protein: CASSFTGQGDSEQYF
CDR3 DNA: TGTGCCAGCAGTTTCACCGGACAGGGGGACAGCGAGCAGTACTTC

clone size: few
D gene: .
V gene: TRBV28
J gene: TRBJ2-7
CDR3 protein: CASSSSGTTSYEQYF
CDR3 DNA: TGTGCCAGCAGTAGCTCCGGGACAACCTCCTACGAGCAGTACTTC

clone size: many
D gene: .
V gene: TRBV6-1
J gene: TRBJ2-7
CDR3 protein: CASSEYGRRGPGEQYF
CDR3 DNA: TGTGCCAGCAGTGAATATGGGAGGAGGGGGCCCGGCGAGCAGTACTTC

clone size: .
D gene: .
V gene: TRBV19
J gene: TRBJ1-5
CDR3 protein: CASSIRRGDSNQPQHF
CDR3 DNA: TGTGCCAGTAGTATCCGACGTGGGGATAGCAATCAGCCCCAGCATTTT

clone size: few
D gene: .
V gene: TRBV12-3/TRBV12-4
J gene: TRBJ2-5
CDR3 protein: CASRSGHQETQYF
CDR3 DNA: TGTGCCAGCAGATCGGGACACCAAGAGACCCAGTACTTC

clone size: .
D gene: .
V gene: TRBV20-1
J gene: TRBJ1-1
CDR3 protein: CSADYPLGGLEAFF
CDR3 DNA: TGCAGTGCCGACTATCCTCTGGGGGGCCTTGAAGCTTTCTTT

clone size: many
D gene: .
V gene: TRBV3-1
J gene: TRBJ2-1
CDR3 protein: CASSPQGSYNEQFF
CDR3 DNA: TGTGCCAGCAGCCCACAGGGTTCCTACAATGAGCAGTTCTTC

clone size: many
D gene: .
V gene: TRBV28
J gene: TRBJ2-1
CDR3 protein: CASNQNPRTFSSYNEQFF
CDR3 DNA: TGTGCCAGCAACCAAAATCCAAGGACTTTCAGCTCCTACAATGAGCAGTTCTTC

clone size: many
D gene: .
V gene: TRBV20-1
J gene: TRBJ2-1
CDR3 protein: CSARSQSGTYNEQFF
CDR3 DNA: TGCAGTGCTAGATCCCAGAGCGGCACCTACAATGAGCAGTTCTTC

clone size: many
D gene: .
V gene: TRBV5-1
J gene: TRBJ2-5
CDR3 protein: CASSIQETQYF
CDR3 DNA: TGTGCCAGCTCTATACAAGAGACCCAGTACTTC

clone size: many
D gene: .
V gene: TRBV12-3/TRBV12-4
J gene: TRBJ1-5
CDR3 protein: CASSSTISNQPQHF
CDR3 DNA: TGTGCCAGCAGTTCCACTATCAGCAATCAGCCCCAGCATTTT